These T cell receptor beta chains were read from a single sample in a study of blood T cell repertoires in COVID-19. The protocol was immunoSEQ multiplex PCR, while the TCRdb copy is restricted to in-frame clones and leaves out a portion. Here the sample spans fewer than 75,000 clones, 80% to 90% being singletons. Input material: peripheral blood. The source of these receptors is a man at least 80 years old with acute or convalescent COVID-19. Both conserved end residues are part of each CDR3. Not every row has a clone size; where given, it reads once, few, many or a size class.

NA TRBV6-2/TRBV6-3 CASSYGVRNMNTEAFF
NA TRBV18 CASSLTRELYGYTF
NA TRBV10-1 CARIPEGRISTDTQYF
NA TRBV5-6 CASSWGDLGGDTQYF
NA TRBV2 CASSEVDLRRNEQFF
NA TRBV19 CASSISQGAIGELFF
NA TRBV28 CASSRDINNSPLHF
NA TRBV19 CASKSGNQPQHF
once TRBV5-1 CASSLQLAGYNEQFF
NA TRBV2 CASSGQGGSYNSPLHF
NA TRBV27 CASSLGGTNTEAFF
NA TRBV7-3 CASSLTGGLGEQFF
NA TRBV2 CASTLGQGVAFF
NA TRBV19 CASTGRPSTDTQYF
NA TRBV2 CASSEDGVGHDEQFF
NA TRBV24-1 CATSDLSGAEAFF
NA TRBV19 CASSRLAEETQYF
NA TRBV12-2 CASRLLRVLGSGDKETQYF
NA TRBV5-1 CASSSTGSGNTIYF
NA TRBV5-6 CASSTLTGDTGELFF
NA TRBV6-5 CASKEETEAFF
once TRBV6-4 CASSESGQGVGTDTQYF
NA TRBV19 CASSSWERANTEAFF
NA TRBV4-1 CASSPLQGDSTEAFF
NA TRBV2 CASTETGLENTEAFF
NA TRBV28 CASRFTGDNQPQHF
few TRBV27 CASSLGRGTEAFF
NA TRBV10-3 CAISDPGQGMIEQYF
NA TRBV19 CASSTVRGTEAFF
NA TRBV6-5 CASSTLLWSQPQHF
NA TRBV11-3 CASSLDSGADTQYF
few TRBV2 CASIRQGAGGSPLHF
NA TRBV24-1 CATAGRGGSGANVLTF
NA TRBV19 CATAGTGGFNQPQHF
NA TRBV19 CASSQRTGGFTEAFF
NA TRBV19 CASSSQPGTGSNQPQHF
NA TRBV5-5 CASSLATGNSNQPQHF
NA TRBV2 CASKEGRRNTEAFF
NA TRBV24-1 CATSDNPGHPNEQFF
NA TRBV5-4 CASSLRGGLSSYEQYF
NA TRBV5-4 CASSLDETGYSPLHF
NA TRBV14 CASSQDSGGLGGYTF